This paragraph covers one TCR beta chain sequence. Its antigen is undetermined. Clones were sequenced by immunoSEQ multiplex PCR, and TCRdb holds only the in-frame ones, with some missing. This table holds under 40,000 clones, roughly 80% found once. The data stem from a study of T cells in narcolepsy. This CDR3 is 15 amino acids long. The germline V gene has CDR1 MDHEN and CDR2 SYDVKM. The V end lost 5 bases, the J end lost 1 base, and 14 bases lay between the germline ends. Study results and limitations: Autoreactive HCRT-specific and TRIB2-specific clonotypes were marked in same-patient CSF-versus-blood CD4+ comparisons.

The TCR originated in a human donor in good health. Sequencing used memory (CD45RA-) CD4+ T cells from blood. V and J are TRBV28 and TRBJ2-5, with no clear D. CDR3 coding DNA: TGTGCCAGCAGTCCATCCTACAGCACCCAAGAGACCCAGTACTTC. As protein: CASSPSYSTQETQYF.